This T cell receptor (beta chain) derives from a study of blood T cells in healthy people across ages. In the study overall: Every two T cells gave about one barcoded beta molecule via template switching.

This clonotype was counted once. Its cognate antigen is unknown. Points from the study as a whole: The study found TCR beta diversity correlated strongly with naive T cell percentage. Roughly linear age-related decline in beta diversity appeared, significant by age about 40. More naive CD4+ cells and higher diversity were found in long-lived than in aged donors.

V lost 5 bases and J lost 11, with 18 bases in between. Germline V CDR1 and CDR2: DFQATT, SNEGSKA (reference sequence). The CDR3 has 12 amino acids. The authors ran a second PCR of about 6 to 11 cycles using a sample-barcoded 5' primer and a J-beta primer mix. MiXCR was run by TCRdb on the 5' RACE reads, yielding one entry per CDR3 protein. Of around 800,000 distinct CDR3 sequences in the sample, approximately 53% were seen once. The sequenced sample was blood. The V and J genes are TRBV20-1 and TRBJ2-5; D gene unclear. This receptor was taken from a man of 80 years or more in good health. CDR3 bases: TGCAGTGCTCGGACGATCAGTAGTTGGCAGTACTTC. The encoded protein is CSARTISSWQYF.